This TCR beta chain is from a study of beta chain features in type 1 diabetes. Expressed TCRB transcripts got sequenced, as all isolated RNA was reverse transcribed. Profiling relied on immunoSEQ multiplex PCR, and the TCRdb table lists in-frame clones only, not all of them. The sample has 450,000 to 600,000 clones; approximately 28% are singletons. This clone was detected a few times. The ends lost 4 bases at V and 3 bases at J; junction bases unmatched: 6. The germline gives CDR1 SGHRS, CDR2 YFSETQ. The CDR3 sequence is 15 residues long. V and J are TRBV5-1 and TRBJ2-5; 10 positions match TRBD2. Material: naive CD4+ T cells from blood. The TCR was taken from a man between 18 and 35 years old in good health. DNA for the CDR3: TGCGCCAGCAGCGGGGGACTAGCGAAAAAAGAGACCCAGTACTTC. Protein sequence: CASSGGLAKKETQYF.